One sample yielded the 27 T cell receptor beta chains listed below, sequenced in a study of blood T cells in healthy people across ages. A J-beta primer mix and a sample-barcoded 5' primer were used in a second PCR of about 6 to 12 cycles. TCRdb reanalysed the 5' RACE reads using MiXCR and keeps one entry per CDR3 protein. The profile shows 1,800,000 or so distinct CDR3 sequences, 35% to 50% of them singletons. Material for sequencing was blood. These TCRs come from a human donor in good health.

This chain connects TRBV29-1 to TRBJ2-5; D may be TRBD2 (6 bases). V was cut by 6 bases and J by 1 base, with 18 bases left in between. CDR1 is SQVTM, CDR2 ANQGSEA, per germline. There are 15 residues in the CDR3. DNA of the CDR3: TGCAGCGTCCGGGGACGGCGGAGGGCCCAAGAGACCCAGTACTTC. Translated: CSVRGRRRAQETQYF.

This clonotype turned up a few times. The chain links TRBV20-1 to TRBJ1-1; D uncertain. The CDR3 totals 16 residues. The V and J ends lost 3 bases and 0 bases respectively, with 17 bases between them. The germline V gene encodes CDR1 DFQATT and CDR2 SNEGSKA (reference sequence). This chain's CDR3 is CSARVQFGAMNTEAFF. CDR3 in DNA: TGCAGTGCTAGGGTCCAATTCGGAGCTATGAACACTGAAGCTTTCTTT.

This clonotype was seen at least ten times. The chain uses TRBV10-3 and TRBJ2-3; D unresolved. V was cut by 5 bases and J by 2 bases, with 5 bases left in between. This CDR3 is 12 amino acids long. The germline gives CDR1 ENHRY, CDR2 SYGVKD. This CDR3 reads CAISPTTDTQYF. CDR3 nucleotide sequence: TGTGCCATCAGTCCCACCACAGATACGCAGTATTTT.

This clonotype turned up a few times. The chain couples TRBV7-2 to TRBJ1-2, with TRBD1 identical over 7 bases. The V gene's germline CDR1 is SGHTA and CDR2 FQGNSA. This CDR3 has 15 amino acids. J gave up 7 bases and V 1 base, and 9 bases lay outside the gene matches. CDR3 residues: CASSLGTGAPVGYTF. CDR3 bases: TGTGCCAGCAGCTTAGGTACAGGGGCCCCCGTTGGCTACACCTTC.

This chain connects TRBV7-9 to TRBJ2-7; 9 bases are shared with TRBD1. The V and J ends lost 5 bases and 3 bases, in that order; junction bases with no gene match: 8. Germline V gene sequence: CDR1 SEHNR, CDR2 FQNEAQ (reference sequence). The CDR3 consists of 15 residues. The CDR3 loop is CASSPDRGFIYEQYF. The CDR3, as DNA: TGTGCCAGCAGCCCGGACAGGGGATTTATCTACGAGCAGTACTTC.

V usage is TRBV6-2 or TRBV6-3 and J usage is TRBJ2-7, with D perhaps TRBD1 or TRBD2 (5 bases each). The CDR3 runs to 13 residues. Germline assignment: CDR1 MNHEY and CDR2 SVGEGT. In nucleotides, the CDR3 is TGCGCCAGCCATGGGGACGGGACCTACGAGCAGTACGTC. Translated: CASHGDGTYEQYV.

The CDR3 reads CASSISGGANEQFF. For the CDR3, the DNA is TGTGCCAGTAGTATTAGCGGGGGGGCCAATGAGCAGTTCTTC. V gene TRBV19 combines with J gene TRBJ2-1; 11 nucleotides line up with TRBD2. J gave up 6 bases and V 3 bases, and 1 base lay outside the gene matches. The V gene's germline CDR1 is LNHDA and CDR2 SQIVND (reference sequence). This CDR3 region has 14 residues.

The CDR3 loop is CASRDSGVGEQFF. Written as DNA, the CDR3 is TGTGCCAGCAGAGATAGCGGGGTGGGTGAGCAGTTCTTC. The rearrangement joins TRBV27 to TRBJ2-1; 8 bases match TRBD2. The CDR3 totals 13 residues. With V trimmed by 6 bases and J by 9 bases, 7 bases remained unmatched. Germline assignment: CDR1 MNHEY and CDR2 SMNVEV (reference sequence).

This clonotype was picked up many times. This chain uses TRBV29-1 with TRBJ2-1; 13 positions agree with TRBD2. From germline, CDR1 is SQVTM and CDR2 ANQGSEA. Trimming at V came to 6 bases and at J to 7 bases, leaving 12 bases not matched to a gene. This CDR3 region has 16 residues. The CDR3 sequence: CSVRPTGTSGVNEQFF. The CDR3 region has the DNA TGCAGCGTCCGACCCACCGGGACTAGCGGGGTGAATGAGCAGTTCTTC.

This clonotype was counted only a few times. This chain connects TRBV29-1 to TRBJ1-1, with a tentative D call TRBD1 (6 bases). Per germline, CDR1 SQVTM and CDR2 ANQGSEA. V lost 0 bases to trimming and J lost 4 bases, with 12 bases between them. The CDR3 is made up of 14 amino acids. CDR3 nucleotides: TGCAGCGTTGAAGACGGAGGAGGGGGCACTGAAGCTTTCTTT. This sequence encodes CSVEDGGGGTEAFF.

The CDR3 here is CATSDYGQGDNNEQFF. The CDR3 bases are TGTGCCACCAGTGATTACGGACAGGGGGATAACAATGAGCAGTTCTTC. This sequence joins TRBV24-1 and TRBJ2-1, with TRBD1 matching over 10 bases. The V gene end was trimmed by 2 bases and the J gene end by 5 bases; junction bases not matched to a gene: 5. Germline assignment: CDR1 KGHDR and CDR2 SFDVKD. The CDR3 spans 16 residues.

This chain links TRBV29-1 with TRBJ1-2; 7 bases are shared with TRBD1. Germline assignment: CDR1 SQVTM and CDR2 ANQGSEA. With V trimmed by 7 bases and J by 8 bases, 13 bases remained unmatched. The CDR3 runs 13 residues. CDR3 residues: CSALTGTVGGYTF. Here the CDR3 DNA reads TGCAGCGCCCTAACAGGGACAGTCGGCGGCTACACCTTC.

Here the CDR3 reads CASSGFGDTHEQYF. The CDR3 bases are TGTGCCAGCAGCGGTTTTGGGGATACCCACGAGCAGTACTTC. This chain links TRBV2 with TRBJ2-7; D ambiguous. The V gene lost 6 bases and the J gene lost 5 bases, with 17 bases spanning the gap. Germline values: CDR1 SNHLY, CDR2 FYNNEI. The CDR3 has 14 residues.

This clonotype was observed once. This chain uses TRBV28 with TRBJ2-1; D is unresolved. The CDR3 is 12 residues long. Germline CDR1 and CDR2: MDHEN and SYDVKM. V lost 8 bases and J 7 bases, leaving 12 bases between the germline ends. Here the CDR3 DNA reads TGTGCCAGCTCCCGCTTGTGGAATGAGCAGTTCTTC. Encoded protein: CASSRLWNEQFF.

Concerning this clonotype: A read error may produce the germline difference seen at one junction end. CDR3 residues: CAGSRTSGGAYNEQFF. The CDR3 DNA follows: TGTGCCGGCAGTAGAACTAGCGGGGGGGCTTACAATGAGCAGTTCTTC. The chain employs TRBV27 and TRBJ2-1, with 13 bases lining up with TRBD2. In germline, CDR1 is MNHEY, CDR2 SMNVEV (reference sequence). The CDR3 covers 16 residues.

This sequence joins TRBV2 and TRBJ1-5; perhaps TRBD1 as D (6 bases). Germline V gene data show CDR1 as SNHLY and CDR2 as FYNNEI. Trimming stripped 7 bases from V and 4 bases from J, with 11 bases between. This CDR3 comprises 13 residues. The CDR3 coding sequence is TGTGCCAGCACTACAGGGCTGAATCAGCCCCAGCATTTT. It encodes CASTTGLNQPQHF.

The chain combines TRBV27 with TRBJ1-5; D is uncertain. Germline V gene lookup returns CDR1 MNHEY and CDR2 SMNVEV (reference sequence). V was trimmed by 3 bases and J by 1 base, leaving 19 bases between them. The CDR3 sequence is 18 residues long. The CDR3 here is CASSFKGYGRGSNQPQHF. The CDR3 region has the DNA TGTGCCAGCAGTTTTAAAGGGTACGGGCGCGGGAGCAATCAGCCCCAGCATTTT.

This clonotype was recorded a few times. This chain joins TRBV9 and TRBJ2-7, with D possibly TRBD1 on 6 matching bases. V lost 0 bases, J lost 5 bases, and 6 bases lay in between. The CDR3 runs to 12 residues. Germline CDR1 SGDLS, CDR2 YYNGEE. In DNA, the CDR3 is TGTGCCAGCAGCGTAGAGGGGGACGAGCAGTACTTC. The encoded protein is CASSVEGDEQYF.

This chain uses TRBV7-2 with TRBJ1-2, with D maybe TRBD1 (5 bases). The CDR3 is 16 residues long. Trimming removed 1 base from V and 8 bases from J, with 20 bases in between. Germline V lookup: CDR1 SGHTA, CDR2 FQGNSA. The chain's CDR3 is CASSLVRAGLILGYTF. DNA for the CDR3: TGTGCCAGCAGCTTAGTTCGGGCAGGGTTGATTTTGGGCTACACCTTC. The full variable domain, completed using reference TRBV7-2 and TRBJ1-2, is GAGVSQSPSNKVTEKGKDVELRCDPISGHTALYWYRQSLGQGLEFLIYFQGNSAPDKSGLPSDRFSAERTGGSVSTLTIQRTQQEDSAVYLCASSLVRAGLILGYTFGSGTRLTVV.

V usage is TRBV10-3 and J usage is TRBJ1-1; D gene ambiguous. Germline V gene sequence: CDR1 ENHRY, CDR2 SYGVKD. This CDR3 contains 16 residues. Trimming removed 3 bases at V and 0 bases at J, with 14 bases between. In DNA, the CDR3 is TGTGCCATCAGTGATCGGCCTTTTTCGGTGAACACTGAAGCTTTCTTT. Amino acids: CAISDRPFSVNTEAFF.

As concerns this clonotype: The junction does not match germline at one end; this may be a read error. The CDR3 loop is CVSSVASAKDGYTF. CDR3 coding DNA: TGTGTCAGCAGCGTAGCTTCAGCGAAGGATGGCTACACCTTC. The chain couples TRBV9 to TRBJ1-2; D unclear. The CDR3 covers 14 residues. Germline CDR1 is SGDLS and CDR2 is YYNGEE.

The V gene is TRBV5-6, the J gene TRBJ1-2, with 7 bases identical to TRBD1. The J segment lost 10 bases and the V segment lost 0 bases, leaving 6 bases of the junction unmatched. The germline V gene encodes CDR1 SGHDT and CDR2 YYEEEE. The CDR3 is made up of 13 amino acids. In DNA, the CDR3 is TGTGCCAGCAGCTTGGCCGGGACAGTTGACTACACCTTC. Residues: CASSLAGTVDYTF.

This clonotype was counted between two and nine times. The CDR3 loop is CSVGRGARDTEAFF. The CDR3 DNA reads TGCAGCGTCGGCCGAGGGGCGAGGGACACTGAAGCTTTCTTT. The rearrangement uses TRBV29-1 and TRBJ1-1, with a tentative D call TRBD1 (5 bases). Per germline, CDR1 SQVTM and CDR2 ANQGSEA. There are 14 residues in the CDR3. V lost 6 bases to trimming and J lost 3 bases, with 17 bases between them.

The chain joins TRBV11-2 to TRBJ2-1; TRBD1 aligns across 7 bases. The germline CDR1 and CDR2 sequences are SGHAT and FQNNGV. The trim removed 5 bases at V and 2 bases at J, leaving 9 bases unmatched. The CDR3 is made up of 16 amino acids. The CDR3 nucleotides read TGTGCCAGCAGCCCTGCGACAGGGCATACCTACAATGAGCAGTTCTTC. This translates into CASSPATGHTYNEQFF.

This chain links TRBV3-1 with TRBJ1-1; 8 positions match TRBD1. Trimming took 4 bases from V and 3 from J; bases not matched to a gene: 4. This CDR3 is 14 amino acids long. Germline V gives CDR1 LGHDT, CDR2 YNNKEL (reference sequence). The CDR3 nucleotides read TGTGCCAGCAGCCTACAGGGGGACGACACTGAAGCTTTCTTT. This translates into CASSLQGDDTEAFF.

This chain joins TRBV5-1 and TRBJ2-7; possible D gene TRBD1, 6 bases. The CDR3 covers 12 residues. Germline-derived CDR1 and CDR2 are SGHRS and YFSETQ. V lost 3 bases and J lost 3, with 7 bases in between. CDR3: CASSWGHYEQYF. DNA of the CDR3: TGCGCCAGCAGCTGGGGACACTACGAGCAGTACTTC.

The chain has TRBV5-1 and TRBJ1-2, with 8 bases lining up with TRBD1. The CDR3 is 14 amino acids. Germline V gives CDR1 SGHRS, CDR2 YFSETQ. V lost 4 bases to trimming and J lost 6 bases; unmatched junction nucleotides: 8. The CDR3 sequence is CASSMDRERNGYTF. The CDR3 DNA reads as TGCGCCAGCAGCATGGACAGGGAAAGAAATGGCTACACCTTC.